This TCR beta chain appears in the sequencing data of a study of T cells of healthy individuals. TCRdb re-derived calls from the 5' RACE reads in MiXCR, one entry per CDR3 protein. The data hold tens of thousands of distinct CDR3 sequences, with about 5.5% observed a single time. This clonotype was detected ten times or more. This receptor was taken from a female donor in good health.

CDR3 protein: CSVDPDSNTEAFF. The CDR3 DNA follows: TGCAGCGTTGACCCCGACAGTAACACTGAAGCTTTCTTT. The rearrangement links TRBV29-1 to TRBJ1-1, with D possibly being TRBD1 (5 bases). Germline V gives CDR1 SQVTM, CDR2 ANQGSEA. Trimming pared 3 bases from V and 2 bases from J, leaving 10 bases between. This CDR3 comprises 13 residues.